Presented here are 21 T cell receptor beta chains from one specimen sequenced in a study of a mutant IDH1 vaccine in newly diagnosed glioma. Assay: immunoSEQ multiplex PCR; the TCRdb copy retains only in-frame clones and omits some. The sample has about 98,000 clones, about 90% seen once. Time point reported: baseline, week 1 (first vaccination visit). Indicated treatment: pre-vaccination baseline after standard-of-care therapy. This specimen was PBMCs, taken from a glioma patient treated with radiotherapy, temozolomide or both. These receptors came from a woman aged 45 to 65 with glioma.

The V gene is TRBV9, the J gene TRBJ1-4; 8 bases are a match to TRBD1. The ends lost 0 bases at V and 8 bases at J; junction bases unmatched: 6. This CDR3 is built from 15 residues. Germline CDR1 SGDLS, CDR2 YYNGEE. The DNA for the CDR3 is TGTGCCAGCAGCGTAGAAGGGACAGGTGGGGAAAAACTGTTTTTT. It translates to CASSVEGTGGEKLFF. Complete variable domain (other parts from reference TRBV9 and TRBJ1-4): DSGVTQTPKHLITATGQRVTLRCSPRSGDLSVYWYQQSLDQGLQFLIQYYNGEERAKGNILERFSAQQFPDLHSELNLSSLELGDSALYFCASSVEGTGGEKLFFGSGTQLSVL.

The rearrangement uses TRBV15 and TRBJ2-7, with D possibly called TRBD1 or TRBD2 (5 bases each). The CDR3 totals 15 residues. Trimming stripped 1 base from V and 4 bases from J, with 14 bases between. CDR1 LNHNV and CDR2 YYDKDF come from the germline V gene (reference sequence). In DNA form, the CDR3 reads TGTGCCACCAGCAGAGCACGGGACGGACTTTACGAGCAGTACTTC. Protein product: CATSRARDGLYEQYF.

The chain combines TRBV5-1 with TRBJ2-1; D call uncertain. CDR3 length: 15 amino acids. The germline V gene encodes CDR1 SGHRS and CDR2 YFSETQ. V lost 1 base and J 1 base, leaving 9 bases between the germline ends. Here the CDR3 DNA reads TGCGCCAGCAGCTTGAAGGGTTCTTCCTACAATGAGCAGTTCTTC. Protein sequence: CASSLKGSSYNEQFF.

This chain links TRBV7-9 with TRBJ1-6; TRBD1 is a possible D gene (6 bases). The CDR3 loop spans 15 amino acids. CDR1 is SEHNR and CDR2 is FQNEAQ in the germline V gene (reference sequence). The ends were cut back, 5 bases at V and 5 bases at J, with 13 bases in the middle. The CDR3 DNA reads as TGTGCCAGCAGCCCCCTGGAGGGGGATAATTCACCCCTCCACTTT. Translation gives CASSPLEGDNSPLHF. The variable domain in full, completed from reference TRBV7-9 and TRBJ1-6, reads DTGVSQNPRHKITKRGQNVTFRCDPISEHNRLYWYRQTLGQGPEFLTYFQNEAQLEKSRLLSDRFSAERPKGSFSTLEIQRTEQGDSAMYLCASSPLEGDNSPLHFGNGTRLTVT.

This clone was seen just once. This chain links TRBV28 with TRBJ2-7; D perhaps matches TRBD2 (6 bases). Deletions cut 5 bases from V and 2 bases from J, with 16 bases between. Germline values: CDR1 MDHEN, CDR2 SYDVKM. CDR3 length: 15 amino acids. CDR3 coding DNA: TGTGCCAGCAGTGCCCCGGGGAGGCTTCCCTACGAGCAGTACTTC. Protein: CASSAPGRLPYEQYF.

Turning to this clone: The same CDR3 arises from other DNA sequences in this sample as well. The CDR3: CASRLAGVSNEQFF. The CDR3 DNA reads TGTGCCAGCAGACTAGCGGGAGTTTCCAATGAGCAGTTCTTC. The V call is TRBV7-8, the J call TRBJ2-1, with 11 bases identical to TRBD2. The CDR3 loop spans 14 amino acids. Losses at the gene ends were 6 bases for V and 6 bases for J; bases not matched to a gene: 4. Germline CDR1 and CDR2: SGHVS and FQNEAQ.

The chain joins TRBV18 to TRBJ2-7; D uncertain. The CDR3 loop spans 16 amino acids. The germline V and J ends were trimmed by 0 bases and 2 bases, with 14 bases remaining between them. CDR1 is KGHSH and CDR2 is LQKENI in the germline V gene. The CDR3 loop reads CASSPPNGPRTYEQYF. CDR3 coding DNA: TGTGCCAGCTCACCACCAAATGGACCGCGGACCTACGAGCAGTACTTC.

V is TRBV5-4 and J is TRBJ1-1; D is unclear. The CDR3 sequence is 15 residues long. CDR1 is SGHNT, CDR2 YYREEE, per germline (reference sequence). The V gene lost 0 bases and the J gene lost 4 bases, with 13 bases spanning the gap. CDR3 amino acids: CASSLEGVIGTEAFF. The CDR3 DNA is TGTGCCAGCAGCTTGGAGGGAGTGATCGGCACTGAAGCTTTCTTT.

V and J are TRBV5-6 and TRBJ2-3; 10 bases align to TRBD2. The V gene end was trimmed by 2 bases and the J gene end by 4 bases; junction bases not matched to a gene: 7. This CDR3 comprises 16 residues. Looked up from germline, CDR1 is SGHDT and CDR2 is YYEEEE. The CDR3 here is CASSFGTSARADTQYF. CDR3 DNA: TGTGCCAGCAGCTTCGGGACTAGCGCGCGCGCAGATACGCAGTATTTT.

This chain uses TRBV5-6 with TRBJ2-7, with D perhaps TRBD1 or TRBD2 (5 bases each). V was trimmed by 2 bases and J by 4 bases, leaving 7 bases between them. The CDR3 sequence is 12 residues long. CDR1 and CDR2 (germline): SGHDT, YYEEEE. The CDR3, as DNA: TGTGCCAGCAGCTTAGGGGAGTACGAGCAGTACTTC. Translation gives CASSLGEYEQYF.

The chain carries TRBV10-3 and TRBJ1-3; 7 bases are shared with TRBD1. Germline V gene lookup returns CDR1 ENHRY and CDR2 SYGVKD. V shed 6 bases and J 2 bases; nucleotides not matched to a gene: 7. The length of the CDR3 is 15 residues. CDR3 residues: CAIRVWGTAGNTIYF. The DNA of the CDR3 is TGTGCCATCAGGGTTTGGGGGACAGCTGGAAACACCATATATTTT.

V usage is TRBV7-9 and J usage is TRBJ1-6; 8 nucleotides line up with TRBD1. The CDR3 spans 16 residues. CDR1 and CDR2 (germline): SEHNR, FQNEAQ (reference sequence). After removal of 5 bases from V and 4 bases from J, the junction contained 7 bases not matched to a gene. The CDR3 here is CASSPPRGQYNSPLHF. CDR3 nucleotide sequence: TGTGCCAGCAGCCCTCCCAGGGGGCAATATAATTCACCCCTCCACTTT.

CDR3 residues: CASSQGQNTEAFF. The CDR3 coding sequence is TGTGCCAGCAGCCAGGGACAAAACACTGAAGCTTTCTTT. V and J are TRBV9 and TRBJ1-1; a weak D match, TRBD1 (6 bases). The CDR3 has 13 amino acids. Germline loops: CDR1 SGDLS, CDR2 YYNGEE. V was pared by 4 bases and J by 2 bases, with 9 bases between. The full variable domain, with the rest looked up from reference TRBV9 and TRBJ1-1, is DSGVTQTPKHLITATGQRVTLRCSPRSGDLSVYWYQQSLDQGLQFLIQYYNGEERAKGNILERFSAQQFPDLHSELNLSSLELGDSALYFCASSQGQNTEAFFGQGTRLTVV.

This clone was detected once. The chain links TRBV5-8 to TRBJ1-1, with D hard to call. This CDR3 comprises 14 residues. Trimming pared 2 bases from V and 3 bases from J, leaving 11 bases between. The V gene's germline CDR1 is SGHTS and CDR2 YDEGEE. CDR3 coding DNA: TGTGCCAGCAGCTTTCCGTTAGGGCACACTGAAGCTTTCTTT. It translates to CASSFPLGHTEAFF.

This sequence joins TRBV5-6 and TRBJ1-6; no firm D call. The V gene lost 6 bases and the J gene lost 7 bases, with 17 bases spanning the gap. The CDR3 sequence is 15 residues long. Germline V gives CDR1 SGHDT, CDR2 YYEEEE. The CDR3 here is CASKSRSGGNSPLHF. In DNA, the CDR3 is TGTGCCAGCAAGTCACGCTCGGGTGGAAATTCACCCCTCCACTTT.

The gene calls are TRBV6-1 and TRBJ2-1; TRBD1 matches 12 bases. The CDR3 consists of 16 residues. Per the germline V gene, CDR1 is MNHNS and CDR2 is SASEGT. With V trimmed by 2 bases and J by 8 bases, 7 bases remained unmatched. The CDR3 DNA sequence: TGTGCCAGCAGTGAATTGGGACAGGGGGCTAGGGATGAGCAGTTCTTC. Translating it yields CASSELGQGARDEQFF.

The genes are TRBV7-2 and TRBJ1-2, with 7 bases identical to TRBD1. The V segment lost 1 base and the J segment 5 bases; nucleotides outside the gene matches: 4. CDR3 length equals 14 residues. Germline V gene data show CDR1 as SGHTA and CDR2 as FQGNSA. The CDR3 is CASSLGETGYGYTF. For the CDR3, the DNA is TGTGCCAGCAGCTTAGGGGAGACAGGGTATGGCTACACCTTC.

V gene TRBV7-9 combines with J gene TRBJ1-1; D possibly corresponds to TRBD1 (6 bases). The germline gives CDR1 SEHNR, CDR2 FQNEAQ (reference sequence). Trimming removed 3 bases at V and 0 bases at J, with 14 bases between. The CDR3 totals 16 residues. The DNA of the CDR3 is TGTGCCAGCAGCTTGCCCCAGGGGTTCATGAACACTGAAGCTTTCTTT. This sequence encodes CASSLPQGFMNTEAFF.

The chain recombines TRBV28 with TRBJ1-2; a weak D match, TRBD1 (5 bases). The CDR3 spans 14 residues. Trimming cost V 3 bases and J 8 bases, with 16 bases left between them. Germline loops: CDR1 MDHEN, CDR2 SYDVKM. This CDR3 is CASSFDSGHWGYTF. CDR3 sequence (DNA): TGTGCCAGCAGTTTCGACTCAGGGCATTGGGGCTACACCTTC.

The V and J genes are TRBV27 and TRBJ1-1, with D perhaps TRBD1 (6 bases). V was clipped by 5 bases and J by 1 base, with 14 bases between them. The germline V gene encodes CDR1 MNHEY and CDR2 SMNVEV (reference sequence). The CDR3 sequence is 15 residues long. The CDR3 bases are TGTGCCAGCAGTATTCTACGGGGGCCGAACACTGAAGCTTTCTTT. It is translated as CASSILRGPNTEAFF.

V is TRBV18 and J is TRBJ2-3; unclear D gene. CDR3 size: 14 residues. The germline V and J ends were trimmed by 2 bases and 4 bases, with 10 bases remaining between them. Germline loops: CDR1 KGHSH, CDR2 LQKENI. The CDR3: CASSPSGTADTQYF. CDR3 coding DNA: TGTGCCAGCTCACCATCCGGAACAGCAGATACGCAGTATTTT.